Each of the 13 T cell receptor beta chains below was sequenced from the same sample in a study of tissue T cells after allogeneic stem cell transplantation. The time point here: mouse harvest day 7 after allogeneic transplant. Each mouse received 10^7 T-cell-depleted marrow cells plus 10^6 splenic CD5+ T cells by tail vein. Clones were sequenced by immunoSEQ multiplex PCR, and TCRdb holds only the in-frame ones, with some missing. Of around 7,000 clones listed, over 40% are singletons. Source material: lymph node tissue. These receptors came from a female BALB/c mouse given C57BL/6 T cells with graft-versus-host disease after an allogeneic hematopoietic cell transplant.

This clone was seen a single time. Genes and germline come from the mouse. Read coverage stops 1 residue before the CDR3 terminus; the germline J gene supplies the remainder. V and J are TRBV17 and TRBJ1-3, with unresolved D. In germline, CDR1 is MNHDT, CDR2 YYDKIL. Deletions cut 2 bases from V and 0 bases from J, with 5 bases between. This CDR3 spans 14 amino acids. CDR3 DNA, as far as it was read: TGTGCTAGCAGTAGACGCAATTCTGGAAATACGCTCTAT. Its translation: CASSRRNSGNTLY. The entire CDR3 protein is CASSRRNSGNTLYF.

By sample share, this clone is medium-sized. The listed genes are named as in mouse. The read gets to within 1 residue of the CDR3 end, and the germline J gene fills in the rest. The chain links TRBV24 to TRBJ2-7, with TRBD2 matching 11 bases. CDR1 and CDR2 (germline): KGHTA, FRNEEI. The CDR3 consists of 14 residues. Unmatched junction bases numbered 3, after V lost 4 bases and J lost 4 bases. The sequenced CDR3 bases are TGTGCCAGCAGTCCAGACTGGGGGGGTTATGAACAGTAC. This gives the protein CASSPDWGGYEQY. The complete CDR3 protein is CASSPDWGGYEQYF.

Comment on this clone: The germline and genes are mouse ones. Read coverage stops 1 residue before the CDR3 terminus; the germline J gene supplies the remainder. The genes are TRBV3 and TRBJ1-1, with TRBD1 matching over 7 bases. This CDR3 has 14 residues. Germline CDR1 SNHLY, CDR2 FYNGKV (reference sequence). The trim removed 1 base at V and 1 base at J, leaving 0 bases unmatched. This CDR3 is CASSLDRGNTEVFF. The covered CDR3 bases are TGTGCCAGCAGCTTAGACAGGGGAAACACAGAAGTCTTC.

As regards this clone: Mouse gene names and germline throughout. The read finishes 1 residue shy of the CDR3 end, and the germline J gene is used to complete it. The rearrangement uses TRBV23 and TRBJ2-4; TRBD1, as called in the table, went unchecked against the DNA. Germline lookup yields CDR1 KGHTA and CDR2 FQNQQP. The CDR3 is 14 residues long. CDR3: CSSSPTSSQNTLYF. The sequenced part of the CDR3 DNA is TGCTCCAGCAGCCCGACATCTAGTCAAAACACCTTGTAC.

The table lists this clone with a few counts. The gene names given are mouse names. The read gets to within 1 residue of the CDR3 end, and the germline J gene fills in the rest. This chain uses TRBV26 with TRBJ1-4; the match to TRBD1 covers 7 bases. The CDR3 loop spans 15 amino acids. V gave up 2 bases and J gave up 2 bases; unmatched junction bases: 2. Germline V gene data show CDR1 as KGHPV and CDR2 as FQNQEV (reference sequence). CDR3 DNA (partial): TGTGCCAGCAGTCTGACAGGGGCCTCCAACGAAAGATTATTT. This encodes CASSLTGASNERLF. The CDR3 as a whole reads CASSLTGASNERLFF. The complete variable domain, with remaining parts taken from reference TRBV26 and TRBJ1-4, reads NSKVIQTPRYLVKGQGQKAKMRCIPEKGHPVVFWYQQNKNNEFKFLINFQNQEVLQQIDMTEKRFSAECPSNSPCSLEIQSSEAGDSALYLCASSLTGASNERLFFGHGTKLSVL.

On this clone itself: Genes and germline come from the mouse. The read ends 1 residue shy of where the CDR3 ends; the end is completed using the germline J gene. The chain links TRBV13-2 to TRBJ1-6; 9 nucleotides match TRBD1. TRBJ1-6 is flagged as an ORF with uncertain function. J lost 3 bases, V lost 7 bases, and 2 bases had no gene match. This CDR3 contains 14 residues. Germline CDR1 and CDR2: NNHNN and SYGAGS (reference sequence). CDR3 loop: CASRDRVYNSPLYF. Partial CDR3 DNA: TGTGCCAGCCGGGACAGGGTCTATAATTCGCCCCTCTAC.

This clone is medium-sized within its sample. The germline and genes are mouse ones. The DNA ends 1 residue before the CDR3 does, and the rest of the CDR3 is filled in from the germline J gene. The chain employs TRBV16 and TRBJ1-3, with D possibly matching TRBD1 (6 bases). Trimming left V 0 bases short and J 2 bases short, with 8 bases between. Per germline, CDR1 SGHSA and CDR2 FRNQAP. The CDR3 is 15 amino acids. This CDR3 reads CASSLEGGTGNTLYF. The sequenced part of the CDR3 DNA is TGTGCAAGCAGCTTAGAAGGGGGTACTGGAAATACGCTCTAT.

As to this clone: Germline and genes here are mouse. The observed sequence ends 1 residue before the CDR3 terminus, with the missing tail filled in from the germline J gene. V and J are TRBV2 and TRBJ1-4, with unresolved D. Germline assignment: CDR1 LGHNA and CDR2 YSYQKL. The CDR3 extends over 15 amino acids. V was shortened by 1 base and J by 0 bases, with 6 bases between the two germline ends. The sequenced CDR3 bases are TGTGCCAGCAGCCAAGCACAGATTTCCAACGAAAGATTATTT. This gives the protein CASSQAQISNERLF. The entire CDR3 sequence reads CASSQAQISNERLFF.

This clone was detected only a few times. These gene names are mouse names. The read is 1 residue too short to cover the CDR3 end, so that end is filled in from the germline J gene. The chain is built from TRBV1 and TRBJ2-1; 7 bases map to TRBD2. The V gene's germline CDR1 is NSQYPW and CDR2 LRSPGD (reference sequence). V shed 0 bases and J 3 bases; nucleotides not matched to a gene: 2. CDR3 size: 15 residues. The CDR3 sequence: CTCSADWGVYAEQFF. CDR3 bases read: TGCACCTGCAGTGCAGATTGGGGGGTCTATGCTGAGCAGTTC.

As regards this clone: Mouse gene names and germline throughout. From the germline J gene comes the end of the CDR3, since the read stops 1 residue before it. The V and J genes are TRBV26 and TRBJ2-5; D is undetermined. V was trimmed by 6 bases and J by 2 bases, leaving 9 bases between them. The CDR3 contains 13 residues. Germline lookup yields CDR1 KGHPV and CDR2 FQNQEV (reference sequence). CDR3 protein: CASSRQLQDTQYF. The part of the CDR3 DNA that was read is TGTGCCAGCAGCCGACAACTCCAAGACACCCAGTAC.

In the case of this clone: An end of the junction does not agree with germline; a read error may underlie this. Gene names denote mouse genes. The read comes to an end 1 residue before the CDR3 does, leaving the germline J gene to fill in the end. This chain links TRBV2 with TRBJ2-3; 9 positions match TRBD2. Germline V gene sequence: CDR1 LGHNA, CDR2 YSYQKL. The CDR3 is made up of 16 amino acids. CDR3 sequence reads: CAGSQAGGENAETLYF. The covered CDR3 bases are TGTGCCGGCAGCCAAGCTGGGGGGGAGAATGCAGAAACGCTGTAT.

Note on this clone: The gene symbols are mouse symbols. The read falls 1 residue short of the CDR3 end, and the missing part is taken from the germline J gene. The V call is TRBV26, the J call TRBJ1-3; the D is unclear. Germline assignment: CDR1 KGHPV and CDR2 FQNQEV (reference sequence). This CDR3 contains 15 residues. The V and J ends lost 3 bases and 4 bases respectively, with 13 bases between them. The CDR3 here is CASSLVRTRGNTLYF. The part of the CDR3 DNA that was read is TGTGCCAGCAGTCTCGTCCGGACGAGGGGAAATACGCTCTAT.

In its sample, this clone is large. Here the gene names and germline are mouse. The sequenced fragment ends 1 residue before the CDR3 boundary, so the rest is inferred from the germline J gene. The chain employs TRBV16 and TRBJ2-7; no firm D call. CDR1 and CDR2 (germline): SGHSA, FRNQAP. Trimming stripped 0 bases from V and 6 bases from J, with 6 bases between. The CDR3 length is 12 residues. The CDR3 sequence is CASSLDLSEQYF. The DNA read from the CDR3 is TGTGCAAGCAGCTTAGATCTAAGTGAACAGTAC.